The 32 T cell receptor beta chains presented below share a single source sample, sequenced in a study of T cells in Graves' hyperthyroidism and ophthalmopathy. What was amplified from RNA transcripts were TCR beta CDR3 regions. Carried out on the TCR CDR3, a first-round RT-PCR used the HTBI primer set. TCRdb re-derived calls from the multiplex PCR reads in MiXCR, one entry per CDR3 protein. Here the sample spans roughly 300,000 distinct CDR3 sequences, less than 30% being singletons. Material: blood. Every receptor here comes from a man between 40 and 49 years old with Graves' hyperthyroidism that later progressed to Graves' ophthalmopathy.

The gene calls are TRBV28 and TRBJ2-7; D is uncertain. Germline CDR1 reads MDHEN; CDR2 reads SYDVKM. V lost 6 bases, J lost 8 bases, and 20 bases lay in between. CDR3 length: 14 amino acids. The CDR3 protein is CASSLGPTFEKQYF. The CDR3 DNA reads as TGTGCCAGCAGCCTCGGACCAACGTTTGAAAAGCAGTACTTC.

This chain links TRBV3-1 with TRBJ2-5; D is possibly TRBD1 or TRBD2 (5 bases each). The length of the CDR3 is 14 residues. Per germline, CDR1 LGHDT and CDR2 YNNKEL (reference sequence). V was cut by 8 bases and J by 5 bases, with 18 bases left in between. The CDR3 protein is CASVTGTARETQYF. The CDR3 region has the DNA TGTGCCAGCGTGACGGGGACCGCTCGCGAGACCCAGTACTTC.

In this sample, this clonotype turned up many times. CDR3 in DNA: TGTGCCAGCAGCCAAGAGACAGCGCGAGAGCAGTACTTC. It yields the protein CASSQETAREQYF. This sequence joins TRBV3-1 and TRBJ2-7, with D maybe TRBD1 (5 bases). Germline lookup yields CDR1 LGHDT and CDR2 YNNKEL (reference sequence). The CDR3 covers 13 residues. Trimming stripped 0 bases from V and 7 bases from J, with 10 bases between.

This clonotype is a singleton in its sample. The CDR3 region is CASSRRRGGMTEAFF. The DNA for the CDR3 is TGTGCCAGCAGCAGACGAAGAGGGGGCATGACTGAAGCTTTCTTT. This chain connects TRBV28 to TRBJ1-1, with 7 positions matching TRBD1. The CDR3 runs to 15 residues. Germline lookup yields CDR1 MDHEN and CDR2 SYDVKM. V gave up 6 bases and J gave up 5 bases; unmatched junction bases: 12.

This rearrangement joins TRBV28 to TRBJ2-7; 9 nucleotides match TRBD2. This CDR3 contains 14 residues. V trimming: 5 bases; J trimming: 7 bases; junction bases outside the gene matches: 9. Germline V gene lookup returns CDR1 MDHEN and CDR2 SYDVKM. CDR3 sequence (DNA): TGTGCCAGCAGTAGGCGGGAGGGCCTGGGGGAGCAGTACTTC. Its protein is CASSRREGLGEQYF. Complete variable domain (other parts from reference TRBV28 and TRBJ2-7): DVKVTQSSRYLVKRTGEKVFLECVQDMDHENMFWYRQDPGLGLRLIYFSYDVKMKEKGDIPEGYSVSREKKERFSLILESASTNQTSMYLCASSRREGLGEQYFGPGTRLTVT.

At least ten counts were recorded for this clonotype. The CDR3 protein is CASSQGRGQPQHF. The CDR3 nucleotides read TGTGCCAGCAGCCAAGGGAGGGGACAGCCCCAGCATTTT. V usage is TRBV3-1 and J usage is TRBJ1-5, with a possible D match to TRBD1 (5 bases). Germline V CDR1 and CDR2: LGHDT, YNNKEL (reference sequence). Deletions cut 1 base from V and 7 bases from J, with 8 bases between. This CDR3 is 13 amino acids long.

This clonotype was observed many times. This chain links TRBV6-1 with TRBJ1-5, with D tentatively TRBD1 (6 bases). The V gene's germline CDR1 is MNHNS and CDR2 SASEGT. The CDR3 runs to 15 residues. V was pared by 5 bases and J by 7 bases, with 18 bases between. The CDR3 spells CASSLNAGVGQPQHF. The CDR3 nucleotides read TGTGCCAGCAGTCTGAACGCAGGGGTTGGCCAGCCCCAGCATTTT.

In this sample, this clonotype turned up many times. CDR3 in amino acids: CATSEARLTALYGYTF. CDR3 nucleotide sequence: TGTGCCACCAGTGAGGCCCGCCTGACCGCCCTCTATGGCTACACCTTC. The gene calls are TRBV24-1 and TRBJ1-2; D gene ambiguous. Looked up from germline, CDR1 is KGHDR and CDR2 is SFDVKD. The CDR3 has 16 residues. Trimming removed 4 bases from V and 4 bases from J, with 18 bases in between.

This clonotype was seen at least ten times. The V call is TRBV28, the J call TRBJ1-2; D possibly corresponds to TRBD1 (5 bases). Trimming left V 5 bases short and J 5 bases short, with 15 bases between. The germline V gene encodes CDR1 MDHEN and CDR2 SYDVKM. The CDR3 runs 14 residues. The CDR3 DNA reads TGTGCCAGCAGTCCCGCCGGCTGGGGGTATGGCTACACCTTC. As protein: CASSPAGWGYGYTF.

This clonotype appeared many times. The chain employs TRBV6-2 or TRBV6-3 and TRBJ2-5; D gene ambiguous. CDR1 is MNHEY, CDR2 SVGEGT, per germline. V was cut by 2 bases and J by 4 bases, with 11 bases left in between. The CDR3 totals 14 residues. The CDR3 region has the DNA TGTGCCAGCAGTTACCGTCGATATTTAGAGACCCAGTACTTC. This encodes CASSYRRYLETQYF.

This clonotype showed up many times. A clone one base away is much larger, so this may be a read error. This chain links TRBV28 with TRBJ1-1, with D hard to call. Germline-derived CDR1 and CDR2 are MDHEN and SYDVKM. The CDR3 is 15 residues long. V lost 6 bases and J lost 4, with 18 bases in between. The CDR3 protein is CASSDHGIMSTEAFF. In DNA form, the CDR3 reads TGTGCCAGCAGCGATCACGGAATAATGAGCACTGAAGCTTTCTTT.

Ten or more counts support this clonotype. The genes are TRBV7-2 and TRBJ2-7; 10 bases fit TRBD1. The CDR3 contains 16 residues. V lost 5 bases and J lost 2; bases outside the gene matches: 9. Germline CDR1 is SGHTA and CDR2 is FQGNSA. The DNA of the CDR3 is TGTGCCAGCAGCCCAGCCTTGGGGACAGGGGCCTACGAGCAGTACTTC. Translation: CASSPALGTGAYEQYF.

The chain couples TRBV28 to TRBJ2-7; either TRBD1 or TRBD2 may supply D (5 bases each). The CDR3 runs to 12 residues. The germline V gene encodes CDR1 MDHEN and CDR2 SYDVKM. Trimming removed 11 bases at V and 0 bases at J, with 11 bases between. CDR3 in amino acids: CAARDHSYEQYF. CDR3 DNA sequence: TGTGCCGCGAGGGACCACTCCTACGAGCAGTACTTC.

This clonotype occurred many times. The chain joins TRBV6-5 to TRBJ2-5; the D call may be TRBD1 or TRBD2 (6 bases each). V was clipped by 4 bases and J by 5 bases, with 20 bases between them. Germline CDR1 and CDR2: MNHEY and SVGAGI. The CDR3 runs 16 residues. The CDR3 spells CASSFPLGGPGETQYF. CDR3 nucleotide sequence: TGTGCCAGCAGTTTCCCTCTCGGGGGCCCCGGGGAGACCCAGTACTTC.

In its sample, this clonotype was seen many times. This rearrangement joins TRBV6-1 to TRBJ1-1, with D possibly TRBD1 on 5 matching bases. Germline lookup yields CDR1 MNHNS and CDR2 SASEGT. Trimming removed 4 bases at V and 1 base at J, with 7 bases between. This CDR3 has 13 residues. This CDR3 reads CASSARENTEAFF. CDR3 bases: TGTGCCAGCAGTGCCAGGGAGAACACTGAAGCTTTCTTT.

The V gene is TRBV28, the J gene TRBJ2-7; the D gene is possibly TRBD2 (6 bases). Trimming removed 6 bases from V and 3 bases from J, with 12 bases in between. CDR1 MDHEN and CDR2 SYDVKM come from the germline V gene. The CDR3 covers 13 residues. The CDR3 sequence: CASRGGMIYEQYF. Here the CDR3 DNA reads TGTGCCAGCAGAGGCGGGATGATCTACGAGCAGTACTTC.

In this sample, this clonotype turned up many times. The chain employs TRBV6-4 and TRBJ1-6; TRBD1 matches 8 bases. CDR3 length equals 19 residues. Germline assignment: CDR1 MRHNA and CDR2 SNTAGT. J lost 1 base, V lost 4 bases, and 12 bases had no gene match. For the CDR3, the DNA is TGTGCCAGCAGTGCGAGCCCAGGGGGCGTGCAGTCCTATAATTCACCCCTCCACTTT. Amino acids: CASSASPGGVQSYNSPLHF.

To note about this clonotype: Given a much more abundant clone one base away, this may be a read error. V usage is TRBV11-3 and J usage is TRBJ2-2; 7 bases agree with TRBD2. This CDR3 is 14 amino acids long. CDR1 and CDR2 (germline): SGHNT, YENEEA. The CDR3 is CASVLAANTGEPFF. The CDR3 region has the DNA TGTGCCAGTGTCCTAGCGGCGAACACCGGGGAGCCGTTTTTT.

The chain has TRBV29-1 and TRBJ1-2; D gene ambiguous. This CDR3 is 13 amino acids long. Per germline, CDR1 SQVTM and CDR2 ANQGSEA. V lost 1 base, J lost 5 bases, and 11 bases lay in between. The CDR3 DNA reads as TGCAGCGTTGAAGGGCGCGGAGTTTATGGCTACACCTTC. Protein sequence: CSVEGRGVYGYTF.

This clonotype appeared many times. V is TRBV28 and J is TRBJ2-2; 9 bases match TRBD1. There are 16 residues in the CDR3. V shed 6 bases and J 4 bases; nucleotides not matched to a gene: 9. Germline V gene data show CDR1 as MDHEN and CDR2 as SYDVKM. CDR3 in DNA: TGTGCCAGCAGCCTTCCGGGACAGGGCGTCACCGGGGAGCTGTTTTTT. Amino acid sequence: CASSLPGQGVTGELFF.

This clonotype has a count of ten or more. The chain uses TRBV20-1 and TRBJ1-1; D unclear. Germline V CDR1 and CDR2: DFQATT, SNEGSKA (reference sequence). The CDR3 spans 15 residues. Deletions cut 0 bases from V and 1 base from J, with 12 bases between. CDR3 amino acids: CSARDRQHPNTEAFF. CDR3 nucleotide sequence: TGCAGTGCTAGAGATCGGCAACACCCGAACACTGAAGCTTTCTTT.

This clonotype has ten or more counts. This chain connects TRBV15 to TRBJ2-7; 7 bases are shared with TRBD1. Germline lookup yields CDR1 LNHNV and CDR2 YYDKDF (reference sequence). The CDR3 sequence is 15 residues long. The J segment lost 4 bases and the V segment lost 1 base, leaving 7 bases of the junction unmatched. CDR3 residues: CATSRVATGIYEQYF. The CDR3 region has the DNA TGTGCCACCAGCAGAGTGGCGACAGGGATATACGAGCAGTACTTC.

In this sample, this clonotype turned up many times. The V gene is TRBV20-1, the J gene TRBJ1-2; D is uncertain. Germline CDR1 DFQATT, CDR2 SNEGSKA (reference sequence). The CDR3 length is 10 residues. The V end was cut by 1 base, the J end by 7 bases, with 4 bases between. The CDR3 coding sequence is TGCAGTGCTAGAGGGGTTGGCTACACCTTC. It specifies CSARGVGYTF.

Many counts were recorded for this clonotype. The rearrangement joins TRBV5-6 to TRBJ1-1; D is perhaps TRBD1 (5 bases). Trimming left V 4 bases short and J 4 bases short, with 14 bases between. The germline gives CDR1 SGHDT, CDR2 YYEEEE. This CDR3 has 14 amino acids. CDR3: CASSRVAGLTEAFF. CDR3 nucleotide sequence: TGTGCCAGCAGCCGAGTGGCGGGGCTCACTGAAGCTTTCTTT.

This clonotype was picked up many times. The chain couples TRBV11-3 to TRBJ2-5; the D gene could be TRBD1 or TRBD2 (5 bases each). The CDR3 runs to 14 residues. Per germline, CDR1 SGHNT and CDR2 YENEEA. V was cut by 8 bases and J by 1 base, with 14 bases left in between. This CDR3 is CASRLGEVQETQYF. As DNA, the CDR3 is TGTGCCAGCCGACTGGGGGAAGTCCAAGAGACCCAGTACTTC.

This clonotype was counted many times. This chain's CDR3 is CASSPGTLGALGYGYTF. The CDR3 DNA is TGTGCCAGCAGTCCTGGGACCCTGGGGGCACTGGGCTATGGCTACACCTTC. The chain recombines TRBV12-3 or TRBV12-4 with TRBJ1-2; perhaps TRBD1 as D (6 bases). Trimming removed 5 bases from V and 4 bases from J, with 23 bases in between. The CDR3 totals 17 residues.

CDR3 in amino acids: CASSPRTSGGRFEQYF. As DNA, the CDR3 is TGTGCCAGCAGCCCAAGAACTAGCGGGGGGAGGTTCGAGCAGTACTTC. This chain links TRBV28 with TRBJ2-7, with 12 bases matching TRBD2. The germline gives CDR1 MDHEN, CDR2 SYDVKM. Trimming took 6 bases from V and 6 from J; bases not matched to a gene: 12. The CDR3 contains 16 residues.

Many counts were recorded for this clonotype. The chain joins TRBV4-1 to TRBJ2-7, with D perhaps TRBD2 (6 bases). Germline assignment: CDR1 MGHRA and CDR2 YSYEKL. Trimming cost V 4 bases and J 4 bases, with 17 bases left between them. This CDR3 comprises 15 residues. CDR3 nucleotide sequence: TGCGCCAGCAGCCTACTTCTAGCGTCCGAGTACGAGCAGTACTTC. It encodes CASSLLLASEYEQYF.

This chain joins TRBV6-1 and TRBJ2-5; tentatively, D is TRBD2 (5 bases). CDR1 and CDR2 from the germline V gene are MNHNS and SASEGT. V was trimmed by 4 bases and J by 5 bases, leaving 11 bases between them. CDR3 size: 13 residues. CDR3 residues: CASSASSRETQYF. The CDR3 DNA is TGTGCCAGCAGTGCTAGCTCTCGGGAGACCCAGTACTTC.

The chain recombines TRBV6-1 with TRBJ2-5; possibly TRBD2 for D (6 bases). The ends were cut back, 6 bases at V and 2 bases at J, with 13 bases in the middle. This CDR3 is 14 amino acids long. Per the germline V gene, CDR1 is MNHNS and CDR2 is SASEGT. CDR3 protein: CASSRPGEQETQYF. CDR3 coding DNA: TGTGCCAGCAGCCGTCCGGGGGAACAAGAGACCCAGTACTTC.

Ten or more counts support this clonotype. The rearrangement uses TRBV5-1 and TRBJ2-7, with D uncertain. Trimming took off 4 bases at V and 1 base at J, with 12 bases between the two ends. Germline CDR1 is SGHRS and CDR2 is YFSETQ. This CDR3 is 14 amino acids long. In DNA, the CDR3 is TGCGCCAGCAGCCCCTCGGTGAGGTCCTACGAGCAGTACTTC. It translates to CASSPSVRSYEQYF.

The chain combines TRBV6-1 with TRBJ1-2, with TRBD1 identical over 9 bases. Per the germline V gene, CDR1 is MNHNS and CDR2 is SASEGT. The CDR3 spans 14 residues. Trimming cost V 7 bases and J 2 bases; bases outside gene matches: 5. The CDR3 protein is CASTLTGGNYGYTF. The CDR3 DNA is TGTGCCAGCACCCTAACAGGGGGCAACTATGGCTACACCTTC.